The rows below give T cell receptor beta chains drawn from one sample of a study of T cells in tuberculosis. Only in-frame clones appear in the TCRdb table, and some are missing; sequencing was by immunoSEQ multiplex PCR. The table lists about 30,000 clones, more than 85% of them singletons. Material for sequencing was PBMCs. These receptor sequences come from a donor aged 10-29 years with latent tuberculosis or without tuberculosis infection. CDR3s include the opening cysteine and the closing phenylalanine or tryptophan. A D gene is named only where the DNA matches it firmly. Clone size is stated in some rows and not others, as once, few, many or a class when expanded.

TRBJ1-4	.	.	TRBV5-1	CASSLMGANEKLFF	TGCGCCAGCAGCTTGATGGGGGCGAATGAAAAACTGTTTTTT
TRBJ2-1	.	TRBD2	TRBV5-5	CASSLGPTSGGLYNEQFF	TGTGCCAGCAGCTTGGGCCCGACTAGCGGGGGGCTCTACAATGAGCAGTTCTTC
TRBJ2-1	.	TRBD2	TRBV5-4	CASSGPGLVHDEQFF	TGTGCCAGCAGCGGACCGGGACTAGTACACGATGAGCAGTTCTTC
TRBJ2-1	few	.	TRBV6-5	CASSSEFRVPTQFF	TGTGCCAGCAGTTCCGAATTCAGGGTCCCAACGCAGTTCTTC
TRBJ1-2	.	TRBD1	TRBV9	CASSGHPPGQGDGYTF	TGTGCCAGCAGCGGACATCCTCCGGGACAGGGGGATGGCTACACCTTC
TRBJ1-6	once	.	TRBV6-5	CASSYSPRGPLHF	TGTGCCAGCAGTTACTCCCCAAGGGGGCCCCTCCACTTT
TRBJ2-1	.	TRBD2	TRBV28	CASSSASSGSLYEQFF	TGTGCCAGCAGTTCCGCCTCTAGCGGGAGCTTATATGAGCAGTTCTTC
TRBJ1-1	.	.	TRBV28	CASRVSTGYEAFF	TGTGCCAGCAGAGTCAGTACAGGATATGAAGCTTTCTTT
TRBJ1-5	.	TRBD1	TRBV7-2	CASSLTGVDQPQHF	TGTGCCAGCAGCTTGACAGGGGTGGATCAGCCCCAGCATTTT
TRBJ2-3	.	.	TRBV7-9	CASPRDIISSTDTQYF	TGTGCCAGCCCGCGGGATATAATCTCTAGCACAGATACGCAGTATTTT
TRBJ1-4	.	.	TRBV28	CASSWGTRVNKEKLFF	TGTGCCAGCAGTTGGGGGACAAGGGTAAATAAAGAAAAACTGTTTTTT
TRBJ2-2	.	.	TRBV28	CASSLRGGGELFF	TGTGCCAGCAGTTTAAGAGGTGGCGGGGAGCTGTTTTTT
TRBJ1-2	.	TRBD1	TRBV27	CASTLQDRGHYGYTF	TGTGCCAGCACCTTACAGGACAGGGGTCACTATGGCTACACCTTC
TRBJ1-1	once	.	TRBV6-5	CASRTGGTEAFF	TGTGCCAGCAGAACTGGCGGCACTGAAGCTTTCTTT
TRBJ2-4	.	.	TRBV5-5	CASSLLGSGNIQYF	TGTGCCAGCAGCCTCTTAGGTTCCGGGAACATTCAGTACTTC
TRBJ2-7	.	.	TRBV7-2	CASSPAGSSYEQYF	TGTGCCAGCAGCCCAGCTGGGAGCTCCTACGAGCAGTACTTC
TRBJ1-2	.	TRBD1	TRBV6-1	CASRQGAEGGYTF	TGTGCCAGCCGACAGGGGGCGGAGGGGGGCTACACCTTC
TRBJ1-1	.	TRBD1	TRBV28	CASRLIIYRGGTEAFF	TGTGCCAGCAGACTTATAATCTACAGGGGGGGCACTGAAGCTTTCTTT
TRBJ2-2	.	TRBD2	TRBV5-4	CASSPIAGMGGTGELFF	TGTGCCAGCAGCCCGATAGCGGGAATGGGAGGCACCGGGGAGCTGTTTTTT
TRBJ2-7	.	TRBD2	TRBV5-1	CASSRPKQTSGSSYEQYF	TGCGCCAGCAGCCGACCCAAACAGACTAGCGGGAGTTCCTACGAGCAGTACTTC
TRBJ1-3	.	.	TRBV27	CASKPRGLPSSGNTIYF	TGTGCCAGCAAACCGCGCGGCCTCCCGAGCTCTGGAAACACCATATATTTT
TRBJ2-1	.	.	TRBV2	CASTGLLGTYNEQFF	TGTGCCTCGACAGGATTATTGGGTACCTACAATGAGCAGTTCTTC
TRBJ2-3	.	TRBD2	TRBV4-2	CASSFLAGGATDTQYF	TGTGCCAGCAGCTTTTTAGCGGGAGGGGCCACAGATACGCAGTATTTT
TRBJ1-5	.	.	TRBV10-1	CASFDPRDFAQPQHF	TGCGCCAGCTTCGACCCCAGGGATTTTGCTCAGCCCCAGCATTTT
TRBJ2-1	.	.	TRBV4-3	CASSQDRDNEQFF	TGCGCCAGCAGCCAAGATAGAGACAATGAGCAGTTCTTC
TRBJ1-4	once	.	TRBV10-3	CAIGRRENEKLFF	TGTGCCATCGGGAGACGGGAAAATGAAAAACTGTTTTTT
TRBJ2-5	.	.	TRBV2	CASSESLETQYF	TGTGCCAGCAGTGAATCTCTGGAGACCCAGTACTTC
TRBJ2-5	.	TRBD1	TRBV5-1	CASSEDRAVETQYF	TGCGCCAGCAGCGAGGACAGGGCCGTAGAGACCCAGTACTTC
TRBJ1-1	.	TRBD1	TRBV29-1	CSVEQDRSTEAFF	TGCAGCGTTGAACAGGACAGGTCCACTGAAGCTTTCTTT
TRBJ1-2	.	.	TRBV28	CASSGGTAFPGYTF	TGTGCCAGCAGTGGCGGGACGGCCTTTCCAGGCTACACCTTC
TRBJ2-6	.	.	TRBV28	CASSFVSSGANVLTF	TGTGCCAGCAGTTTTGTTAGCTCTGGGGCCAACGTCCTGACTTTC
TRBJ1-2	.	TRBD1	TRBV9	CASSVGQGVEGYTF	TGTGCCAGCAGCGTCGGACAGGGGGTGGAAGGCTACACCTTC
TRBJ2-2	.	.	TRBV2	CASSRVWTGELFF	TGTGCCAGCAGCAGGGTATGGACCGGGGAGCTGTTTTTT
TRBJ2-7	.	TRBD1	TRBV6-1	CASSEEAGGSYEQYF	TGTGCCAGCAGTGAAGAAGCAGGGGGAAGCTACGAGCAGTACTTC
TRBJ2-6	.	.	TRBV7-8	CASSLVVSGANVLTF	TGTGCCAGCAGCTTAGTCGTCTCTGGGGCCAACGTCCTGACTTTC
TRBJ2-7	.	.	TRBV30	CAWSNWAYSYEQYF	TGTGCCTGGAGTAACTGGGCCTACTCCTACGAGCAGTACTTC
TRBJ2-1	.	.	TRBV27	CASGQKNHNEQFF	TGTGCCAGCGGACAGAAGAATCACAATGAGCAGTTCTTC
TRBJ1-2	.	.	TRBV7-6	CASSLGEGRNYGYTF	TGTGCCAGCAGCTTAGGCGAGGGCCGTAACTATGGCTACACCTTC
TRBJ1-1	.	.	TRBV5-1	CASSWGTPPEGAFF	TGCGCCAGCAGCTGGGGGACACCGCCCGAGGGGGCTTTCTTT
TRBJ2-7	once	.	TRBV4-1	CASSLRRVVDEQYF	TGCGCCAGCAGCCTACGACGGGTTGTCGACGAGCAGTACTTC
TRBJ1-3	.	TRBD1	TRBV2	CASSRQGAGGNTIYF	TGTGCCAGCAGCCGACAGGGGGCCGGTGGAAACACCATATATTTT
TRBJ2-3	.	.	TRBV6-6	CASSYSFARTDTQYF	TGTGCCAGCAGTTACTCGTTCGCGCGCACAGATACGCAGTATTTT